This TCR beta chain was sequenced for a study of OX40 agonist ivuxolimab in advanced cancers. The repertoire was sequenced with immunoSEQ multiplex PCR; TCRdb's copy has only in-frame clones and lacks some. Among just under 65,000 clones listed, approximately 84% were seen once. Trimming removed 2 bases at V and 5 bases at J, with 4 bases between. This CDR3 has 11 residues. Germline assignment: CDR1 GTSNPN and CDR2 SVGIG (reference sequence). The clonotype was recovered from an adult with an advanced solid tumor such as melanoma, head and neck, liver or kidney cancer. The chain is built from TRBV30 and TRBJ2-1, with unresolved D. Specimen: CD4+ or CD8+ T cells sorted from blood, collected in a trial of the OX40 agonist ivuxolimab. The CDR3 spells CAWSRDNEQFF. For the CDR3, the DNA is TGTGCCTGGAGTAGGGACAATGAGCAGTTCTTC.